This T cell receptor (beta chain) was captured in a study of T-cell memory formation after mild COVID-19. Study conclusions and caveats: CD4+ contracting clones were mainly CM and EM; CD8+ ones, EMRA.

This clonotype showed up many times. Antigen unknown. CDR3 size: 13 residues. V lost 2 bases and J lost 9, with 16 bases in between. Germline V gene lookup returns CDR1 SQVTM and CDR2 ANQGSEA. Sample barcodes and UMIs were carried by the TCR alpha and TCR beta cDNA libraries that 5'RACE generated with constant-segment primers. TCRdb itself ran the 5' RACE reads through MiXCR, one entry per CDR3 protein. The table has approximately 45,000 distinct CDR3 sequences, 5.5% to 8.5% seen once. The V call is TRBV29-1, the J call TRBJ2-5; D possibly corresponds to TRBD1 (5 bases). This TCR was sampled from an adult who had mild COVID-19 (a few samples of this study predate the infection). Cell type and time point are not known. Sequencing was performed on PBMCs or a T cell subset sorted from them (not recorded which). CDR3 region: CSVERLDKLAQYF. For the CDR3, the DNA is TGCAGCGTTGAAAGACTGGACAAATTGGCCCAGTACTTC. The full variable domain, rest sourced from reference TRBV29-1 and TRBJ2-5, is SAVISQKPSRDICQRGTSLTIQCQVDSQVTMMFWYRQQPGQSLTLIATANQGSEATYESGFVIDKFPISRPNLTFSTLTVSNMSPEDSSIYLCSVERLDKLAQYFGPGTRLLVL.